Listed below are T cell receptor beta chains from one sample, sequenced in a study of T cell responses to AZD1222 COVID-19 vaccine. The repertoire was sequenced with immunoSEQ multiplex PCR; TCRdb's copy has only in-frame clones and lacks some. The sample includes approximately 160,000 clones, around 90% of them seen just once. This material consisted of peripheral blood, taken on day 0 of AZD1222 vaccination. The origin of the receptors is an adult in good health. The CDR3 runs from the conserved cysteine through the conserved F or W. The order of the fields is V gene, clone size, D gene, J gene, CDR3 DNA, CDR3 protein. A D gene is named only where the DNA matches it firmly. Only part of the rows carry a size: once, few, many, or a class if the clone is expanded.

TRBV7-9	.	.	TRBJ1-2	TGTGCCAGCAGCACTCGGGCCCCAGGGCGCGGTGGCTACACCTTC	CASSTRAPGRGGYTF
TRBV7-2	.	TRBD1	TRBJ1-2	TGTGCCAGCAGCTTAGGGGGGACAGGGAGGATGTATGGCTACACCTTC	CASSLGGTGRMYGYTF
TRBV28	.	TRBD2	TRBJ2-3	TGTGCCAGCAGAACCGGGACTAGCGGGAGGGTTGGAGATACGCAGTATTTT	CASRTGTSGRVGDTQYF
TRBV18	.	TRBD1	TRBJ1-1	TGTGCCAGCTCACGGGGACAGGGGCCCTTGGACACTGAAGCTTTCTTT	CASSRGQGPLDTEAFF
TRBV25-1	few	.	TRBJ1-1	TGTGCCAGCAGTGATTCGACTAATCCTTCGGCTGAAGCTTTCTTT	CASSDSTNPSAEAFF
TRBV5-1	.	TRBD1	TRBJ1-1	TGCGCCAGCAGCCTCGGGACAGGGAGCATGAACACTGAAGCTTTCTTT	CASSLGTGSMNTEAFF
TRBV5-1	.	.	TRBJ1-6	TGCGCCAGCAAACCGGGACCGTCGAATTCACCCCTCCACTTT	CASKPGPSNSPLHF
TRBV12-5	few	TRBD1	TRBJ2-5	TGTGCTAGTGGCCCGCCCCCCACAGGGGTCGTAGAGACCCAGTACTTC	CASGPPPTGVVETQYF
TRBV11-3	.	.	TRBJ2-3	TGTGCCAGCAGCTTAGCCTCCACAGATACGCAGTATTTT	CASSLASTDTQYF
TRBV7-2	.	TRBD1	TRBJ2-1	TGTGCCAGCAGCCCGGACAGGGGCTACAATGAGCAGTTCTTC	CASSPDRGYNEQFF
TRBV24-1	.	.	TRBJ1-6	TGTGCCACCAGTGATCCTAGGGGTCCAAGCTCCTATAATTCACCCCTCCACTTT	CATSDPRGPSSYNSPLHF
TRBV6-6	.	.	TRBJ2-7	TGTGCCAGCAGTATTGACAGTTACGAGCAGTACTTC	CASSIDSYEQYF
TRBV5-1	.	.	TRBJ2-4	TGCGCCAGCAGCTTGGTATGGACGGGAGCGGGCAAAAACATTCAGTACTTC	CASSLVWTGAGKNIQYF
TRBV5-6	.	.	TRBJ1-5	TGTGCCAGCAGCAGGGACCCACATAGCAATCAGCCCCAGCATTTT	CASSRDPHSNQPQHF
TRBV29-1	.	.	TRBJ2-2	TGCAGCGTTGAAGATCGGAGGGCGGGACGGGGAAACACCGGGGAGCTGTTTTTT	CSVEDRRAGRGNTGELFF
TRBV6-1	.	TRBD2	TRBJ2-3	TGTGCCAGCAGTGTCCTGACTAGCCCGTCGGTATATACGCAGTATTTT	CASSVLTSPSVYTQYF
TRBV4-1	.	TRBD1	TRBJ1-5	TGCGCCAGCAGCCTGGACAGGGAAGATCAGCCCCAGCATTTT	CASSLDREDQPQHF
TRBV4-1	.	TRBD2	TRBJ2-7	TGCGCCAGCAGCCAAGAGGAAGGACTAGGATCCTACGAGCAGTACTTC	CASSQEEGLGSYEQYF
TRBV2	.	.	TRBJ2-1	TGTGCCAGCAGTGACGGGCGGGGTCTCTACAATGAGCAGTTCTTC	CASSDGRGLYNEQFF
TRBV9	few	TRBD1	TRBJ1-6	TGTGCCAGCTCCCCGACAGGGTCCCTTTCACCCCTCCACTTT	CASSPTGSLSPLHF
TRBV29-1	few	TRBD1	TRBJ1-4	TGCAGCGTTGGTGACACAGGGGCGGCTAATGAAAAACTGTTTTTT	CSVGDTGAANEKLFF
TRBV7-2	.	.	TRBJ2-7	TGTGCCAGCAGCTTCCGGTCAACAAACTACGAGCAGTACTTC	CASSFRSTNYEQYF
TRBV30	.	.	TRBJ1-5	TGTGCCTGGACCCTGGGGAGTAATCAGCCCCAGCATTTT	CAWTLGSNQPQHF
TRBV28	.	.	TRBJ1-5	TGTGCCAGCAGTTTATATACAGGCCACAGAGATCAGCCCCAGCATTTT	CASSLYTGHRDQPQHF
TRBV12-3/TRBV12-4	.	.	TRBJ1-2	TGTGCCAGCAGTACAACAGGGCGCATAGGCTACACCTTC	CASSTTGRIGYTF
TRBV14	.	.	TRBJ2-2	TGTGCCAGCAGCCAAGATTTAAGAGCCGGGGAGCTGTTTTTT	CASSQDLRAGELFF
TRBV5-6	once	.	TRBJ2-1	TGTGCCAGCAGCCGGCGGGGGCCCACGAGGGGCAATGAGCAGTTCTTC	CASSRRGPTRGNEQFF
TRBV28	.	TRBD1	TRBJ1-6	TGTGCCAGCAGGGAACAGGGGAGCTCCTATAATTCACCCCTCCACTTT	CASREQGSSYNSPLHF
TRBV18	.	TRBD1	TRBJ2-7	TGTGCCAGCTCAGGGGACAGGGTCGAGCAGTACTTC	CASSGDRVEQYF
TRBV27	.	.	TRBJ2-7	TGTGCCAGCAGGGGTCGCGGGGACGAGCAGTACTTC	CASRGRGDEQYF
TRBV4-2	.	TRBD1	TRBJ2-1	TGTGCCAGCAGCACCCGACAGGGAGAGAATGAGCAGTTCTTC	CASSTRQGENEQFF
TRBV10-3	.	TRBD1	TRBJ1-2	TGTGCCATCAGCGGACAGGGGTATGGCTACACCTTC	CAISGQGYGYTF
TRBV7-9	.	.	TRBJ2-2	TGTGCCAGCAGCTTGATACAGGATAACACCGGGGAGCTGTTTTTT	CASSLIQDNTGELFF
TRBV21-1	.	.	TRBJ1-4	TGTGCCAGCAGCAGCCGAGCGGGGACAGAGAATGAAAAACTGTTTTTT	CASSSRAGTENEKLFF
TRBV7-3	few	.	TRBJ1-3	TGTGCCAGCAGCTTCCAGGGCCGGAGCTCTGGAAACACCATATATTTT	CASSFQGRSSGNTIYF
TRBV7-2	.	TRBD2	TRBJ2-1	TGTGCCAGCAGCTTAGTATCTGTACTAGCGGGAGGTGGTAATGAGCAGTTCTTC	CASSLVSVLAGGGNEQFF
TRBV6-5	.	.	TRBJ2-1	TGTGCCAGCAGGAGAGACAGCTCCTACAATGAGCAGTTCTTC	CASRRDSSYNEQFF
TRBV5-5	few	TRBD2	TRBJ2-1	TGTGCCAGCAGCGGGTGGGAGACTAGCGGTGAGCAGTTCTTC	CASSGWETSGEQFF
TRBV27	once	.	TRBJ2-3	TGTGCCAGCAGTGCCACGAGGATAACAGATACGCAGTATTTT	CASSATRITDTQYF
TRBV11-3	.	TRBD2	TRBJ2-1	TGTGCCAGCAGCTCCTCCGGGACTAGAAACTACAATGAGCAGTTCTTC	CASSSSGTRNYNEQFF
TRBV9	.	.	TRBJ2-2	TGTGCCAGCATGTCTGGGAGTAGCGGGGAGCTGTTTTTT	CASMSGSSGELFF
TRBV4-2	.	TRBD2	TRBJ2-7	TGTGCCAGCAGCCAAGGACTAGCGGGCGCCTACGAGCAGTACTTC	CASSQGLAGAYEQYF
TRBV6-5	.	TRBD1	TRBJ1-2	TGTGCCAGCAGTCGGGGACAGTTCTATGGCTACACCTTC	CASSRGQFYGYTF
TRBV5-1	.	.	TRBJ1-1	TGCGCCAGCAGCCGGGGACTCGACACTGAAGCTTTCTTT	CASSRGLDTEAFF
TRBV30	.	.	TRBJ2-4	TGTGCCTGGAGGCCGGGCGCGGGCACTAACATTCAGTACTTC	CAWRPGAGTNIQYF
TRBV14	.	TRBD2	TRBJ2-7	TGTGCCAGCAGCCGGGGGACTAGCGGGTCCTACGAGCAGTACTTC	CASSRGTSGSYEQYF
TRBV6-6	once	.	TRBJ2-5	TGTGCCAGCACTCGGCGGGTAGCGGACCCCGCCAAAGAGACCCAGTACTTC	CASTRRVADPAKETQYF
TRBV19	.	.	TRBJ2-1	TGTGCCAGTAGTATATTTATGGGACCCTACAATGAGCAGTTCTTC	CASSIFMGPYNEQFF
TRBV28	.	.	TRBJ1-5	TGTGCCAGCAGGCCCGACAGGCACGGCAATCAGCCCCAGCATTTT	CASRPDRHGNQPQHF
TRBV6-5	.	TRBD1	TRBJ1-6	TGTGCCAGCACACCAGGGACAGGGGGGAAGGTGGCCCTCCACTTT	CASTPGTGGKVALHF
TRBV4-2	.	.	TRBJ1-4	TGTGCCAGCAGCCAATCCAGGGGAGGTGAAAAACTGTTTTTT	CASSQSRGGEKLFF
TRBV28	.	.	TRBJ1-4	TGTGCCAGCAGTGAGCTAGGCTCAACTAATGAAAAACTGTTTTTT	CASSELGSTNEKLFF
TRBV29-1	.	.	TRBJ1-1	TGCAGCGTTGCCGGAAGCAACACTGAAGCTTTCTTT	CSVAGSNTEAFF
TRBV11-2	.	TRBD1	TRBJ1-1	TGTGCCAGCAGCTTAGGGGGACAGGAAGCTTTCTTT	CASSLGGQEAFF
TRBV2	.	TRBD2	TRBJ2-1	TGTGCCAGCAGTGAATGGGAAGGGGCTAGCGGGAGTTTAAGCAATGAGCAGTTCTTC	CASSEWEGASGSLSNEQFF
TRBV3-1/TRBV3-2	.	TRBD2	TRBJ2-7	TGTGCCAGCAGCCCTTCTGGGACTAGCGGGTACGAGCAGTACTTC	CASSPSGTSGYEQYF